The clone carrying this TCR beta chain was counted many times. Sequenced by immunoSEQ multiplex PCR; TCRdb stores in-frame clones only, minus some. The sample contains 95,000 to 150,000 clones, roughly 84% of which appear only once. With V trimmed by 4 bases and J by 5 bases, 9 bases remained unmatched. CDR3 size: 17 residues. CDR1 and CDR2 (germline): MGHRA, YSYEKL. This sample was included in a study of control samples from healthy donors and cancer patients. The origin of this receptor is a man aged 35-49 years in good health. The rearrangement uses TRBV4-1 and TRBJ1-6, with 9 bases lining up with TRBD1. The sample comprised blood. The CDR3 here is CASSLMTGGINNSPLHF. Written as DNA, the CDR3 is TGCGCCAGCAGCCTGATGACAGGGGGGATAAATAATTCACCCCTCCACTTT.